The entry below gives a single T cell receptor (beta chain) sequence along with its context. No antigen is known for it. The CDR3 extends over 13 amino acids. The V and J ends lost 5 bases and 0 bases, in that order; junction bases with no gene match: 2. CDR1 DFQATT and CDR2 SNEGSKA come from the germline V gene (reference sequence). CDR3 and TCR beta VDJ profiling relied on genomic DNA as the template. TCRdb passed the reads through MiXCR, listing each CDR3 protein once. The sample has fewer than 150,000 distinct CDR3 sequences; 48% are singletons. The sample comes from a study of CD8+CD57+ T cells in acquired aplastic anemia. Across the whole study: Sorted cells (CD4+ and CD8+) yielded DNA amounts that averaged around 3.5 ug. Healthy-donor CD4+ cells averaged about 11 million reads. General study points: No significant difference in CD8+ Simpson's diversity was found between patients and controls. Patients and controls shared under 35 CD8+ CDR3 sequences, which appeared highly expressed in patients and within their immunodominant clones.

This chain uses TRBV20-1 with TRBJ1-2; 8 bases match TRBD1. Source material: sorted CD4+, CD8+, or CD8+CD57+ T cells (not recorded which) from PBMCs. This sequence originates from a human donor in good health, serving as a control. The CDR3, as DNA: TGCAGTGCTGTGACAGGGGCTAACTATGGCTACACCTTC. This encodes CSAVTGANYGYTF.